These 10 T cell receptor beta chains originate from one sample sequenced in a study of T cell changes during pregnancy in multiple sclerosis. Measured with immunoSEQ multiplex PCR; TCRdb has only the in-frame clones, and not every one. Of about 21,000 clones listed, around 90% are singletons. The sample in question was CD4+ T cells from peripheral blood mononuclear cells, obtained in the third trimester of pregnancy. The receptors derive from a female donor with multiple sclerosis, enrolled in a pregnancy study.

The CDR3 coding sequence is TGTGCCAGCAGCTGGGACAGAATTAATTCACCCCTCCACTTT. As protein: CASSWDRINSPLHF. This rearrangement joins TRBV5-8 to TRBJ1-6, with 7 bases identical to TRBD1. The CDR3 length is 14 residues. Germline V gives CDR1 SGHTS, CDR2 YDEGEE. V dropped 3 bases and J dropped 6; count of bases not matched to a gene: 3.

The chain is built from TRBV27 and TRBJ1-1; D not resolved. This CDR3 has 13 amino acids. Germline-derived CDR1 and CDR2 are MNHEY and SMNVEV (reference sequence). V lost 6 bases, J lost 3 bases, and 11 bases lay in between. CDR3 bases: TGTGCCAGCAGCTATACCCGGGACACTGAAGCTTTCTTT. This sequence encodes CASSYTRDTEAFF.

The V call is TRBV10-3, the J call TRBJ1-2; D is undetermined. This CDR3 comprises 13 residues. Germline V CDR1 and CDR2: ENHRY, SYGVKD. Trimming shortened V by 6 bases and J by 1 base, and 9 bases separated the two germline ends. The CDR3 bases are TGTGCCATCAGCCCAGATGATAACTATGGCTACACCTTC. This encodes CAISPDDNYGYTF.

The V gene is TRBV14, the J gene TRBJ2-7; D is undetermined. CDR3 length equals 15 residues. Germline V gene sequence: CDR1 SGHDN, CDR2 FVKESK. Between the trimmed V and J ends, which lost 0 bases and 1 base, there was a span of 10 bases. This CDR3 is CASSQEFTASYEQYF. The CDR3 nucleotides read TGTGCCAGCAGCCAAGAATTCACAGCTTCCTACGAGCAGTACTTC.

This sequence joins TRBV7-2 and TRBJ2-7, with D perhaps TRBD2 (5 bases). Trimming cost V 0 bases and J 3 bases, with 6 bases left between them. This CDR3 is 13 amino acids long. Germline V gene data show CDR1 as SGHTA and CDR2 as FQGNSA. This CDR3 is CASSLARDYEQYF. CDR3 sequence (DNA): TGTGCCAGCAGCTTAGCGAGGGACTACGAGCAGTACTTC.

The J gene is TRBJ2-2, the V gene TRBV5-6; the D gene is possibly TRBD1 (5 bases). This CDR3 contains 19 residues. V dropped 4 bases and J dropped 2 bases, with 24 bases sitting between them. Per the germline V gene, CDR1 is SGHDT and CDR2 is YYEEEE. CDR3: CASSPMIRTGVDNTGELFF. CDR3 coding DNA: TGTGCCAGCAGCCCCATGATTCGTACAGGAGTTGACAACACCGGGGAGCTGTTTTTT.

This clone was found once. The chain is built from TRBV2 and TRBJ2-5; D gene uncertain. The length of the CDR3 is 12 residues. From germline, CDR1 is SNHLY and CDR2 FYNNEI. V was trimmed by 3 bases and J by 5 bases, leaving 7 bases between them. CDR3 nucleotides: TGTGCCAGCAGTGACCCCCCGGAGACCCAGTACTTC. Residues: CASSDPPETQYF.

The rearrangement uses TRBV5-4 and TRBJ2-1; 9 nucleotides align to TRBD2. The CDR3 covers 16 residues. Germline CDR1 SGHNT, CDR2 YYREEE (reference sequence). Unmatched junction bases numbered 6, after V lost 2 bases and J lost 3 bases. The CDR3 loop reads CASSFRGGGGYNEQFF. The DNA of the CDR3 is TGTGCCAGCAGCTTCCGCGGGGGGGGAGGCTACAATGAGCAGTTCTTC.

The chain has TRBV5-6 and TRBJ1-2, with 8 bases identical to TRBD1. The CDR3 extends over 15 amino acids. The V segment lost 4 bases and the J segment 2 bases; nucleotides outside the gene matches: 7. Germline V gives CDR1 SGHDT, CDR2 YYEEEE. The chain's CDR3 is CASSQMGQDNYGYTF. The CDR3 nucleotides read TGTGCCAGCAGCCAAATGGGACAGGACAACTATGGCTACACCTTC.

A few counts support this clone. The CDR3 region is CASSKTGRTEAFF. The CDR3 DNA reads as TGTGCCAGCAGCAAAACTGGGAGGACTGAAGCTTTCTTT. The genes are TRBV21-1 and TRBJ1-1. TRBV21-1 is described as a pseudogene. CDR3 length: 13 residues.